What follows are 24 T cell receptor beta chains derived from one specimen sequenced in a study of T-cell reconstitution after alpha-beta-depleted transplantation in children. This sample's TCRbeta library carried unique molecular identifier barcodes. TCRdb reanalysed the PCR reads using MiXCR and keeps one entry per CDR3 protein. The top ten hold 13% to 15% of the sample, which has fewer than 550,000 distinct CDR3 sequences, about an eighth seen once. The input for sequencing was PBMCs, mostly from graft donor cells, taken 180 days after TCRalphabeta/CD19-depleted stem cell transplant. The receptor source for this set is a female patient under 10 years old who had a stem cell transplant for aplastic anemia, so the T cells may come from the graft donor.

The J gene is TRBJ2-3, the V gene TRBV9; 8 positions match TRBD1. The CDR3 is 15 residues long. Per germline, CDR1 SGDLS and CDR2 YYNGEE. The V segment lost 2 bases and the J segment 4 bases; nucleotides outside the gene matches: 6. This CDR3 is CASSVIRGPADTQYF. The CDR3 DNA sequence: TGTGCCAGCAGCGTTATCAGGGGGCCGGCAGATACGCAGTATTTT.

The chain couples TRBV15 to TRBJ2-1; TRBD2 matches 7 bases. CDR1 is LNHNV and CDR2 is YYDKDF in the germline V gene (reference sequence). J gave up 7 bases and V 3 bases, and 9 bases lay outside the gene matches. The CDR3 is made up of 15 amino acids. As DNA, the CDR3 is TGTGCCACCAGCAGGTCAGCGGGACTCCTAAATGAGCAGTTCTTC. Its protein product is CATSRSAGLLNEQFF.

This clonotype showed up just a few times. The chain links TRBV28 to TRBJ2-7; D is undetermined. This CDR3 is built from 11 residues. Trimming cost V 5 bases and J 6 bases, with 8 bases left between them. The germline V gene has CDR1 MDHEN and CDR2 SYDVKM. CDR3 nucleotide sequence: TGTGCCAGCAGTCTACGGGCCGAGCAGTACTTC. Translation gives CASSLRAEQYF. Variable domain in full (rest from reference TRBV28 and TRBJ2-7): DVKVTQSSRYLVKRTGEKVFLECVQDMDHENMFWYRQDPGLGLRLIYFSYDVKMKEKGDIPEGYSVSREKKERFSLILESASTNQTSMYLCASSLRAEQYFGPGTRLTVT.

This clonotype occurred many times. CDR3 DNA sequence: TGTGCCAGCAGCGCGAACCCCGGGACTAGCGGGACCCAGTACTTC. This encodes CASSANPGTSGTQYF. This chain connects TRBV7-2 to TRBJ2-5; TRBD2 aligns across 11 bases. The V segment lost 5 bases and the J segment 7 bases; nucleotides outside the gene matches: 9. The CDR3 extends over 15 amino acids. Germline values: CDR1 SGHTA, CDR2 FQGNSA.

J is TRBJ2-3 and V is TRBV10-3; TRBD1 is a possible D gene (6 bases). From germline, CDR1 is ENHRY and CDR2 SYGVKD. V dropped 4 bases and J dropped 0 bases, with 14 bases sitting between them. The CDR3 loop spans 16 amino acids. The CDR3 sequence: CAISAQQGSSTDTQYF. CDR3 nucleotide sequence: TGTGCCATCAGTGCTCAACAGGGTTCTAGCACAGATACGCAGTATTTT.

This clonotype was detected only a few times. The chain is built from TRBV6-5 and TRBJ1-2; D call uncertain. Germline V CDR1 and CDR2: MNHEY, SVGAGI. The length of the CDR3 is 15 residues. The ends were cut back, 6 bases at V and 3 bases at J, with 17 bases in the middle. CDR3 coding DNA: TGTGCCAGCAGACTCGCAGGCGGCGCGGACTATGGCTACACCTTC. This gives the protein CASRLAGGADYGYTF.

The chain is built from TRBV15 and TRBJ2-7, with D perhaps given as TRBD1 or TRBD2 (6 bases each). The CDR3 sequence is 14 residues long. CDR1 is LNHNV and CDR2 is YYDKDF in the germline V gene (reference sequence). V was pared by 0 bases and J by 4 bases, with 10 bases between. CDR3: CATSREGGRYEQYF. The CDR3 coding sequence is TGTGCCACCAGCAGAGAAGGGGGGCGATACGAGCAGTACTTC.

There are a few counts of this clonotype. The CDR3 nucleotides are TGCGCCAGCAGCCAGCAACTAGCGAGCACAGATACGCAGTATTTT. It specifies CASSQQLASTDTQYF. The rearrangement links TRBV4-3 to TRBJ2-3, with 7 bases lining up with TRBD2. The germline V gene encodes CDR1 LGHNA and CDR2 YSLEER. The CDR3 covers 15 residues. V was clipped by 3 bases and J by 0 bases; unmatched bases: 3.

CDR3 loop: CATSDLADGRFTDTQYF. As DNA, the CDR3 is TGTGCCACCAGTGATTTGGCAGACGGGAGATTTACAGATACGCAGTATTTT. This rearrangement joins TRBV24-1 to TRBJ2-3; D is perhaps TRBD2 (6 bases). The V end was cut by 0 bases, the J end by 3 bases, with 15 bases between. CDR3 length equals 17 residues. Germline V gene data show CDR1 as KGHDR and CDR2 as SFDVKD.

This clonotype was recorded many times. This chain connects TRBV7-2 to TRBJ2-2; 7 nucleotides agree with TRBD1. The CDR3 is 14 residues long. From germline, CDR1 is SGHTA and CDR2 FQGNSA. J lost 6 bases, V lost 3 bases, and 4 bases had no gene match. Here the CDR3 reads CASSFDRVAGELFF. In DNA form, the CDR3 reads TGTGCCAGCAGCTTCGACAGGGTGGCCGGGGAGCTGTTTTTT.

This clonotype has ten or more counts. The V and J genes are TRBV5-6 and TRBJ1-1; the D is unclear. The germline V and J ends were trimmed by 4 bases and 3 bases, with 10 bases remaining between them. Germline V gene sequence: CDR1 SGHDT, CDR2 YYEEEE. The CDR3 has 13 residues. The CDR3 sequence is CASSRQEYTEAFF. The CDR3, as DNA: TGTGCCAGCAGCCGCCAGGAGTACACTGAAGCTTTCTTT.

This clonotype was seen more than once but under ten times. V and J are TRBV7-2 and TRBJ2-1; D might be TRBD1 (5 bases). CDR1 and CDR2 (germline): SGHTA, FQGNSA. Trimming cost V 4 bases and J 3 bases, with 10 bases left between them. The CDR3 contains 14 residues. CDR3 DNA: TGTGCCAGCAGCTACCAACAGGTCTACAATGAGCAGTTCTTC. It encodes CASSYQQVYNEQFF.

This clonotype was found a few times. The chain couples TRBV11-3 to TRBJ2-5, with TRBD1 matching over 7 bases. CDR1 and CDR2 (germline): SGHNT, YENEEA. The CDR3 is made up of 14 amino acids. Trimming removed 6 bases from V and 3 bases from J; junction bases left unmatched: 7. CDR3 amino acids: CASSRGQRKETQYF. The CDR3 DNA follows: TGTGCCAGCAGTCGGGGACAGCGAAAAGAGACCCAGTACTTC.

This sequence joins TRBV7-3 and TRBJ2-3, with a weak D call TRBD2 (6 bases). Trimming removed 3 bases from V and 4 bases from J, with 29 bases in between. The CDR3 is made up of 20 amino acids. Per the germline V gene, CDR1 is SGHTA and CDR2 is FQGTGA. Here the CDR3 DNA reads TGTGCCAGCAGCTTGCGGCCCCCAGCGGGTGGTACGGGGATTTCAGATACGCAGTATTTT. Translation: CASSLRPPAGGTGISDTQYF.

J is TRBJ2-1 and V is TRBV7-9, with D possibly TRBD2 on 6 matching bases. The CDR3 extends over 13 amino acids. CDR1 and CDR2 from the germline V gene are SEHNR and FQNEAQ (reference sequence). V lost 5 bases, J lost 7 bases, and 12 bases lay in between. CDR3 protein: CASSKGRRNEQFF. DNA for the CDR3: TGTGCCAGCAGCAAGGGGAGGCGGAATGAGCAGTTCTTC.

In the case of this clonotype: Sequence at one end of the junction differs from germline and may be a read error. This sequence joins TRBV4-2 and TRBJ2-7; perhaps TRBD1 as D (6 bases). Germline V gene data show CDR1 as LGHNA and CDR2 as YNFKEQ. The length of the CDR3 is 13 residues. CDR3 region: CAISPDRRYEQYF. The CDR3 nucleotides read TGTGCCATCAGCCCCGACAGGAGATACGAGCAGTACTTC.

This clonotype was detected a few times. This chain joins TRBV5-1 and TRBJ2-2, with TRBD2 matching over 9 bases. Looked up from germline, CDR1 is SGHRS and CDR2 is YFSETQ. The CDR3 totals 16 residues. J lost 5 bases, V lost 4 bases, and 9 bases had no gene match. The CDR3 DNA reads TGCGCCAGCAGCCCTCGACTAGCGGACTTTACCGGGGAGCTGTTTTTT. Translation gives CASSPRLADFTGELFF.

This chain joins TRBV11-2 and TRBJ2-2, with D unresolved. The ends were cut back, 0 bases at V and 5 bases at J, with 10 bases in the middle. Germline V gives CDR1 SGHAT, CDR2 FQNNGV. The CDR3 sequence is 15 residues long. CDR3 amino acids: CASSLDLLETGELFF. The CDR3 region has the DNA TGTGCCAGCAGCTTAGATCTTCTAGAAACCGGGGAGCTGTTTTTT.

The V and J genes are TRBV3-1 and TRBJ2-2, with TRBD2 identical over 10 bases. The CDR3 has 17 residues. The germline V gene has CDR1 LGHDT and CDR2 YNNKEL (reference sequence). After removal of 3 bases from V and 6 bases from J, the junction contained 10 bases not matched to a gene. This CDR3 is CASSQIGLSGRPGELFF. The CDR3 DNA reads as TGTGCCAGCAGCCAGATTGGCCTTAGCGGGAGGCCCGGGGAGCTGTTTTTT.

A few counts support this clonotype. The gene calls are TRBV7-2 and TRBJ1-6, with D unresolved. Germline V gene sequence: CDR1 SGHTA, CDR2 FQGNSA. This CDR3 is built from 14 residues. V was shortened by 0 bases and J by 14 bases, with 14 bases between the two germline ends. The CDR3 loop is CASSLASEVLTLHF. The CDR3 nucleotides are TGTGCCAGCAGCTTAGCCTCAGAGGTACTCACCCTCCACTTT. The variable domain in full, completed from reference TRBV7-2 and TRBJ1-6, reads GAGVSQSPSNKVTEKGKDVELRCDPISGHTALYWYRQSLGQGLEFLIYFQGNSAPDKSGLPSDRFSAERTGGSVSTLTIQRTQQEDSAVYLCASSLASEVLTLHFGNGTRLTVT.

This clonotype was seen a few times. The V call is TRBV11-3, the J call TRBJ2-1; 7 bases fit TRBD1. This CDR3 comprises 15 residues. The V gene end was trimmed by 3 bases and the J gene end by 5 bases; junction bases not matched to a gene: 7. The germline V gene has CDR1 SGHNT and CDR2 YENEEA. The CDR3 here is CASSLVGQLHNEQFF. In DNA, the CDR3 is TGTGCCAGCAGCTTGGTGGGACAGCTGCACAATGAGCAGTTCTTC.

This clonotype was seen a handful of times. The rearrangement uses TRBV27 and TRBJ2-7; 9 bases are a match to TRBD1. The length of the CDR3 is 13 residues. Germline loops: CDR1 MNHEY, CDR2 SMNVEV (reference sequence). V gave up 5 bases and J gave up 3 bases; unmatched junction bases: 2. CDR3 DNA sequence: TGTGCCAGCAGTCGACAGGGGGGCTACGAGCAGTACTTC. Its translation is CASSRQGGYEQYF.

The chain carries TRBV11-2 and TRBJ2-5, with D possibly matching TRBD2 (5 bases). The CDR3 consists of 15 residues. Looked up from germline, CDR1 is SGHAT and CDR2 is FQNNGV. V was clipped by 0 bases and J by 5 bases, with 13 bases between them. The CDR3 DNA reads as TGTGCCAGCAGCTTAGAGCGGACCGGGGTCGAGACCCAGTACTTC. This codes for CASSLERTGVETQYF.

The chain is built from TRBV21-1 and TRBJ2-3; the table's D call, TRBD2, was not checked against the DNA. TRBV21-1 represents a pseudogene. The CDR3 totals 20 residues. CDR3: CASSKASESGTSCSTDTQYF. The CDR3 DNA follows: TGTGCCAGCAGCAAAGCGTCGGAGTCCGGGACTAGCTGTAGCACAGATACGCAGTATTTT.